Presented here are 10 T cell receptor beta chains from one specimen sequenced in a study of response to subunit inactivated influenza vaccine. Each CDR3 protein gets one entry after TCRdb re-called the RT-PCR reads with MiXCR. Of approximately 500,000 distinct CDR3 sequences listed, 14% were seen once; the top ten hold around 10%. The material was PBMCs from blood, obtained 11 to 12 days after vaccination. These receptors came from a man aged 45-60 years who received an inactivated influenza vaccine.

Details on this clonotype: The conserved phenylalanine or tryptophan normally closing the CDR3 is absent here, so this likely arose from a read error. The chain links TRBV2 to TRBJ2-7, with TRBD1 matching over 7 bases. V was clipped by 6 bases and J by 0 bases; unmatched bases: 8. This CDR3 comprises 15 residues. Germline-derived CDR1 and CDR2 are SNHLY and FYNNEI. As DNA, the CDR3 is TGTGCCAGCAGCGAAACCGACAGGGTCTCCTACGAGCAGTACATC. Its translation is CASSETDRVSYEQYI.

The chain carries TRBV29-1 and TRBJ2-6; the D is unclear. Germline V gene sequence: CDR1 SQVTM, CDR2 ANQGSEA. This CDR3 comprises 13 residues. Trimming took 8 bases from V and 4 from J, leaving 12 bases between them. The CDR3 nucleotides are TGCAGCTCGGAGTGGTCCGGGGCCAACGTCCTGACTTTC. This sequence encodes CSSEWSGANVLTF.

The rearrangement uses TRBV20-1 and TRBJ2-3; 9 positions agree with TRBD2. The CDR3 covers 15 residues. The V and J ends lost 2 bases and 4 bases, in that order; junction bases with no gene match: 7. CDR1 is DFQATT and CDR2 is SNEGSKA in the germline V gene (reference sequence). CDR3 sequence reads: CSARRTGTSPDTQYF. DNA for the CDR3: TGCAGTGCTAGACGCACGGGGACTAGCCCAGATACGCAGTATTTT.

V and J are TRBV5-5 and TRBJ1-2; tentative D call: TRBD1 (6 bases). In germline, CDR1 is SGHKS, CDR2 YYEKEE (reference sequence). V was pared by 4 bases and J by 4 bases, with 14 bases between. The CDR3 contains 14 residues. CDR3 coding DNA: TGTGCCAGCAGCCGTAACAGGGATCCCTATGGCTACACCTTC. It codes for CASSRNRDPYGYTF.

This clonotype was counted at least ten times. This chain links TRBV12-3 or TRBV12-4 with TRBJ2-5, with D unresolved. The CDR3 runs to 13 residues. V was cut by 1 base and J by 5 bases, with 8 bases left in between. This CDR3 is CASSLGLLETQYF. The CDR3 nucleotides are TGTGCCAGCAGTTTAGGGCTATTGGAGACCCAGTACTTC.

V usage is TRBV5-1 and J usage is TRBJ1-2; D possibly corresponds to TRBD1 (5 bases). Trimming removed 0 bases from V and 5 bases from J, with 11 bases in between. The CDR3 has 14 residues. The V gene's germline CDR1 is SGHRS and CDR2 YFSETQ. CDR3 loop: CASSLGGSLYGYTF. The DNA for the CDR3 is TGCGCCAGCAGCTTGGGGGGGAGCTTATATGGCTACACCTTC.

This rearrangement joins TRBV6-2 or TRBV6-3 to TRBJ1-1; 8 positions agree with TRBD1. Germline V gene data show CDR1 as MNHEY and CDR2 as SVGEGT. Germline trimming cut 8 bases from V and 1 base from J; bases unmatched to any gene: 15. The CDR3 is 17 residues long. In DNA, the CDR3 is TGTGCCAGCGTCTCTGTGTGGGGGCAGGGGGCGAACACTGAAGCTTTCTTT. Translating gives CASVSVWGQGANTEAFF.

This clonotype showed up just a few times. This chain links TRBV20-1 with TRBJ2-1; 8 bases agree with TRBD2. The CDR3 covers 15 residues. Germline loops: CDR1 DFQATT, CDR2 SNEGSKA (reference sequence). The ends lost 6 bases at V and 3 bases at J; junction bases unmatched: 10. DNA for the CDR3: TGCAGTGCCCCGGGGGGGCGGGGGGACTACAATGAGCAGTTCTTC. As protein: CSAPGGRGDYNEQFF.

J is TRBJ2-2 and V is TRBV12-3 or TRBV12-4; weak D call: TRBD2 (5 bases). This CDR3 has 16 amino acids. Trimming cost V 8 bases and J 6 bases, with 22 bases left between them. The DNA of the CDR3 is TGTGCCAGCGCCGAGGCTTGGGAGCAATGGGCCGGGGAGCTGTTTTTT. Its protein is CASAEAWEQWAGELFF.

The table lists this clonotype with a few counts. V and J are TRBV20-1 and TRBJ2-7; D is perhaps TRBD1 (5 bases). This CDR3 spans 15 amino acids. Germline-derived CDR1 and CDR2 are DFQATT and SNEGSKA (reference sequence). Trimming removed 0 bases at V and 5 bases at J, with 17 bases between. In nucleotides, the CDR3 is TGCAGTGCTAGAGAGATCTCCGGACACGGGCACGAGCAGTACTTC. Protein: CSAREISGHGHEQYF.